This T cell receptor beta chain stems from a study of cytomegalovirus exposure and HLA in healthy donors. The overall study: Researchers previously reported finding about 110 million unique TCR beta sequences from roughly 180 million T cells. The study's early data release held about 77 million unique TCRs from HLA-typed donors. Overall study findings and caveats: It was taken for granted in presence/absence analyses that sequencing depth across donors was roughly uniform.

On this clone itself: Its antigen remains unknown.

This CDR3 has 15 amino acids. Germline CDR1 PRHDT, CDR2 FYEKMQ (reference sequence). The junction had 7 bases not matched to a gene; V was cut back by 5 bases and J by 4 bases. Researchers ran the PCR with 60 Vbeta and 13 Jbeta primers. Some clones are missing from TCRdb's copy, which holds only in-frame ones; the method was immunoSEQ multiplex PCR. The sample contains about 140,000 clones, about three quarters of which appear only once. The clonotype originates from a human donor in good health. Sequenced sample: PBMCs. This chain joins TRBV13 and TRBJ1-2, with 10 bases that match TRBD1. CDR3 nucleotide sequence: TGTGCCAGCAGCATACGGGGACAGGGGTTCTATGGCTACACCTTC. Amino acids: CASSIRGQGFYGYTF.